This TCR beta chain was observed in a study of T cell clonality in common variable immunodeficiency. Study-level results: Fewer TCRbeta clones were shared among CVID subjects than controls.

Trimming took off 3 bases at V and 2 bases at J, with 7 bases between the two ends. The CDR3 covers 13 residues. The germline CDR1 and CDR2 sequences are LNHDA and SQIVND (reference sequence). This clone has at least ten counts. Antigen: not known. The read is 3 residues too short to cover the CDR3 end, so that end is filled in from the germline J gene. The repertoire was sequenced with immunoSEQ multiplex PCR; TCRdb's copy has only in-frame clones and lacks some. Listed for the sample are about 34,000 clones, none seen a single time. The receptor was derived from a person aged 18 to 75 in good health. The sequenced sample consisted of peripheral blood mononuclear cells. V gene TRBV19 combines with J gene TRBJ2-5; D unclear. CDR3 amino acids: CASSMAVQETQYF. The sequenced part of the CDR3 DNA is TGTGCCAGTAGTATGGCGGTACAAGAGACC.